This T cell receptor (beta chain) was identified during a study of T cell repertoires in cytomegalovirus infection. About the study: Public TCR beta signature analysis indicated the presence of both CMV infection and matching HLA type. Points from the study as a whole: Clonotypes of TCR beta that were HLA-C-restricted and CMV-specific dominated the ex vivo response. Of the TCR beta families, the public ones yielded a cumulative frequency that identified carriers of CMV plus the relevant HLA.

In TCRdb, the reads were re-called with MiXCR into one record per CDR3 protein. The profile shows about 740,000 distinct CDR3 sequences, about 40% of them singletons. CDR3 size: 10 residues. Germline assignment: CDR1 DFQATT and CDR2 SNEGSKA (reference sequence). The ends were cut back, 6 bases at V and 11 bases at J, with 13 bases in the middle. This clonotype was counted between two and nine times. Its antigen is unknown. V gene TRBV20-1 combines with J gene TRBJ1-1; no clear D gene. This receptor was taken from a human donor in good health (CMV status not recorded). Some clones in this sample may be carry-over from other donors' samples. The sequencing input was PBMCs. This chain's CDR3 is CSAKYTGAFF. As DNA, the CDR3 is TGCAGTGCAAAGTACACGGGGGCTTTCTTT.